The 2 T cell receptor beta chains given below trace back to one sample, sequenced in a study of molecular identifiers for immune sequencing clone quantification. Each CDR3 protein is one row after TCRdb ran MiXCR on the PCR reads. The data contain 8,500 to 11,000 distinct CDR3 sequences, 15% to 20% of them singletons. Sequences were obtained from naive CD8+ T cells from blood, with Jurkat cell RNA spiked in. Subset in this sample: FACS-sorted CD8+CD4-CCR7+CD45RA+ naive T cells. These receptors all come from a human donor in good health. Some libraries in this study had Jurkat cell RNA spiked in.

This clonotype qualifies as medium-sized. The rearrangement uses TRBV27 and TRBJ1-1; possible D gene TRBD1, 5 bases. Germline V gene sequence: CDR1 MNHEY, CDR2 SMNVEV (reference sequence). V was pared by 4 bases and J by 0 bases, with 12 bases between. This CDR3 region has 15 residues. The CDR3 protein is CASSSGTFMNTEAFF. The CDR3 coding sequence is TGTGCCAGCAGTTCGGGGACCTTCATGAACACTGAAGCTTTCTTT.

This clonotype is medium-sized by share. This chain links TRBV20-1 with TRBJ2-5; 8 bases agree with TRBD1. Trimming at V came to 5 bases and at J to 1 base, leaving 0 bases not matched to a gene. This CDR3 is built from 12 residues. Germline V CDR1 and CDR2: DFQATT, SNEGSKA (reference sequence). The CDR3 sequence is CSADRGQETQYF. CDR3 nucleotide sequence: TGCAGTGCTGACAGGGGCCAAGAGACCCAGTACTTC.